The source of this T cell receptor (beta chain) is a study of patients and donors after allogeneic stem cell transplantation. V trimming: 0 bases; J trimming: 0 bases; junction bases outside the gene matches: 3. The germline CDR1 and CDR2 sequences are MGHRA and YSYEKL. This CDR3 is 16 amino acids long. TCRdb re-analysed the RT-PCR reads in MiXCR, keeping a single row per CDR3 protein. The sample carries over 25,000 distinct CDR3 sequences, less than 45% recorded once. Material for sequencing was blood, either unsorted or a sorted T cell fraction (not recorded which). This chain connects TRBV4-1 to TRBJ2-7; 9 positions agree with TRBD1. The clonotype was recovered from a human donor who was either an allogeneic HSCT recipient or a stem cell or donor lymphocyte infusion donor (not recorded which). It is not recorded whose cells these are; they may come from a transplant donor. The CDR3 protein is CASSQDRQGGSYEQYF. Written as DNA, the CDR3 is TGCGCCAGCAGCCAAGATCGACAGGGGGGCTCCTACGAGCAGTACTTC.